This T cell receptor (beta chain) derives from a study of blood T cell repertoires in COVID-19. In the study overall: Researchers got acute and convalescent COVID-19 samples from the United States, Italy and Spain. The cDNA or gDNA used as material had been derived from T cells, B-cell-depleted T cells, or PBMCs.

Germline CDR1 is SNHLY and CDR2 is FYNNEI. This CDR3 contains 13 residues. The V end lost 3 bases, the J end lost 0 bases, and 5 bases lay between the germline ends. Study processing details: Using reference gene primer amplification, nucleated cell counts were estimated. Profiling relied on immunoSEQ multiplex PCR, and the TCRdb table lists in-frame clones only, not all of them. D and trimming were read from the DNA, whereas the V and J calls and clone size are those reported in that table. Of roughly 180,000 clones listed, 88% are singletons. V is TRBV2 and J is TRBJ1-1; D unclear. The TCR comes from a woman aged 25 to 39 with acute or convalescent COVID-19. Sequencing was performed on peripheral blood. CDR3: CASSEEVNTEAFF. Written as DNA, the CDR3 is TGTGCCAGCAGTGAGGAGGTGAACACTGAAGCTTTCTTT.